The 18 T cell receptor beta chains listed next were all sequenced from one sample in a study of blood T cell repertoires in COVID-19. Assay: immunoSEQ multiplex PCR; the TCRdb copy retains only in-frame clones and omits some. The sample shows roughly 170,000 clones, 78% of them seen only once. Sequenced input: PBMCs or T cells enriched from blood (not recorded which). The source of these receptors is a woman between 50 and 59 years old who had recovered from COVID-19.

The chain couples TRBV5-1 to TRBJ2-7; TRBD1 matches at 9 bases. V shed 4 bases and J 0 bases; nucleotides not matched to a gene: 5. This CDR3 comprises 15 residues. Germline CDR1 SGHRS, CDR2 YFSETQ. The CDR3 region has the DNA TGCGCCAGCAGCGTGACAGGGGGGTACTCCTACGAGCAGTACTTC. Translation: CASSVTGGYSYEQYF.

The chain carries TRBV30 and TRBJ1-2; tentative D call: TRBD1 (5 bases). V lost 6 bases and J 3 bases, leaving 20 bases between the germline ends. The CDR3 sequence is 15 residues long. In germline, CDR1 is GTSNPN, CDR2 SVGIG (reference sequence). This chain's CDR3 is CACTGTWGRYYGYTF. DNA for the CDR3: TGTGCCTGCACCGGGACTTGGGGGAGATACTATGGCTACACCTTC. Full variable domain (outside the CDR3, taken from reference TRBV30 and TRBJ1-2): SQTIHQWPATLVQPVGSPLSLECTVEGTSNPNLYWYRQAAGRGLQLLFYSVGIGQISSEVPQNLSASRPQDRQFILSSKKLLLSDSGFYLCACTGTWGRYYGYTFGSGTRLTVV.

V gene TRBV20-1 combines with J gene TRBJ2-3; no definite D call. The CDR3 spans 10 residues. Germline CDR1 DFQATT, CDR2 SNEGSKA (reference sequence). The germline V and J ends were trimmed by 6 bases and 3 bases, with 4 bases remaining between them. Here the CDR3 DNA reads TGCAGTGCCTATACAGATACGCAGTATTTT. It translates to CSAYTDTQYF.

This clone was detected many times. V is TRBV6-2 or TRBV6-3 and J is TRBJ2-7; TRBD2 matches at 13 bases. This CDR3 contains 16 residues. The junction had 1 base not matched to a gene; V was cut back by 2 bases and J by 0 bases. Germline CDR1 reads MNHEY; CDR2 reads SVGEGT. The CDR3 spells CASSYRTSGGSYEQYF. Here the CDR3 DNA reads TGTGCCAGCAGTTACCGGACTAGCGGGGGCTCCTACGAGCAGTACTTC.

The chain employs TRBV27 and TRBJ2-3, with 9 bases that match TRBD2. Germline CDR1 and CDR2: MNHEY and SMNVEV (reference sequence). The CDR3 consists of 22 residues. J was trimmed by 1 base and V by 6 bases; bases with no gene match: 26. In DNA form, the CDR3 reads TGTGCCAGCAGCAAAGAAACCACGGGACTAGCCTCCTTGAAAATGGGCACAGATACGCAGTATTTT. Translated, it gives CASSKETTGLASLKMGTDTQYF.

The V and J genes are TRBV6-2 or TRBV6-3 and TRBJ1-5; D gene unclear. This CDR3 has 13 amino acids. CDR1 MNHEY and CDR2 SVGEGT come from the germline V gene. Trimming took 2 bases from V and 6 from J, leaving 8 bases between them. The CDR3 DNA reads TGTGCCAGCAGTTACGGTTGGAGTCAGCCCCAGCATTTT. It is translated as CASSYGWSQPQHF.

The chain joins TRBV30 to TRBJ1-3, with unresolved D. CDR3 length equals 11 residues. V was clipped by 4 bases and J by 4 bases, with 5 bases between them. CDR1 and CDR2 (germline): GTSNPN, SVGIG (reference sequence). CDR3 nucleotides: TGTGCCTGGACAGTGGGAAACACCATATATTTT. Its protein product is CAWTVGNTIYF.

This clone showed up just once. This chain connects TRBV18 to TRBJ2-5; 7 bases are shared with TRBD1. The CDR3 totals 15 residues. The germline V gene has CDR1 KGHSH and CDR2 LQKENI. The junction had 7 bases not matched to a gene; V was cut back by 1 base and J by 5 bases. The CDR3 region has the DNA TGTGCCAGCTCACCACGAGGGGCACAGGGGGAGACCCAGTACTTC. Protein sequence: CASSPRGAQGETQYF.

The rearrangement links TRBV28 to TRBJ1-3, with 10 positions matching TRBD1. Trimming took 7 bases from V and 0 from J; bases not matched to a gene: 6. Germline lookup yields CDR1 MDHEN and CDR2 SYDVKM. CDR3 length: 16 residues. Here the CDR3 DNA reads TGTGCCAGCATCTCGACAGGGGGCAACTCTGGAAACACCATATATTTT. This codes for CASISTGGNSGNTIYF.

The chain has TRBV18 and TRBJ1-1; D remains unclear. Germline CDR1 reads KGHSH; CDR2 reads LQKENI. This CDR3 is built from 13 residues. The V end was cut by 3 bases, the J end by 6 bases, with 11 bases between. This CDR3 is CASSPANWPEAFF. In nucleotides, the CDR3 is TGTGCCAGCTCACCGGCCAATTGGCCTGAAGCTTTCTTT. The whole variable domain, filled in from reference TRBV18 and TRBJ1-1, reads NAGVMQNPRHLVRRRGQEARLRCSPMKGHSHVYWYRQLPEEGLKFMVYLQKENIIDESGMPKERFSAEFPKEGPSILRIQQVVRGDSAAYFCASSPANWPEAFFGQGTRLTVV.

This CDR3 reads CASRTGLVRLSGDTQYF. The CDR3 coding sequence is TGTGCCAGCAGAACGGGACTAGTTAGGCTTTCGGGAGATACGCAGTATTTT. This chain links TRBV7-2 with TRBJ2-3; 8 bases fit TRBD2. The germline V gene encodes CDR1 SGHTA and CDR2 FQGNSA. This CDR3 has 17 amino acids. V was pared by 6 bases and J by 5 bases, with 16 bases of the junction left unmatched.

This clone was detected a few times. This chain joins TRBV15 and TRBJ2-3, with 9 bases lining up with TRBD2. Unmatched junction bases numbered 16, after V lost 4 bases and J lost 2 bases. Germline CDR1 and CDR2: LNHNV and YYDKDF (reference sequence). The CDR3 is 19 amino acids. In nucleotides, the CDR3 is TGTGCCACCAGCACGAATTTGTGGCGGGAGGGGGCTCCCACAGATACGCAGTATTTT. Residues: CATSTNLWREGAPTDTQYF. The complete variable domain, with remaining parts taken from reference TRBV15 and TRBJ2-3, reads DAMVIQNPRYQVTQFGKPVTLSCSQTLNHNVMYWYQQKSSQAPKLLFHYYDKDFNNEADTPDNFQSRRPNTSFCFLDIRSPGLGDTAMYLCATSTNLWREGAPTDTQYFGPGTRLTVL.

V usage is TRBV6-5 and J usage is TRBJ1-2; TRBD1 might be the D (6 bases). V was trimmed by 7 bases and J by 5 bases, leaving 20 bases between them. Germline-derived CDR1 and CDR2 are MNHEY and SVGAGI. The CDR3 loop spans 15 amino acids. The CDR3 sequence is CASNDRPGQGYGYTF. In DNA form, the CDR3 reads TGTGCCAGCAACGACCGCCCGGGGCAGGGGTATGGCTACACCTTC.

The rearrangement uses TRBV5-4 and TRBJ2-5, with a weak D call TRBD2 (5 bases). Trimming removed 4 bases at V and 4 bases at J, with 14 bases between. The germline V gene encodes CDR1 SGHNT and CDR2 YYREEE (reference sequence). The CDR3 runs 14 residues. The CDR3 coding sequence is TGTGCCAGCAGCCGGTGGCCTGCGGGAGAGACCCAGTACTTC. Its protein is CASSRWPAGETQYF.

The chain recombines TRBV5-1 with TRBJ1-5, with 10 nucleotides matching TRBD1. Looked up from germline, CDR1 is SGHRS and CDR2 is YFSETQ. CDR3 length equals 14 residues. Trimming at V came to 8 bases and at J to 2 bases, leaving 4 bases not matched to a gene. As DNA, the CDR3 is TGCGCCAGTGGGACAGGGGATGGCAATCAGCCCCAGCATTTT. This translates into CASGTGDGNQPQHF.

This clone was seen only a few times. The CDR3 here is CASSLGRTGPYEQYF. The CDR3 DNA reads as TGCGCCAGCAGCCTGGGTCGGACAGGTCCCTACGAGCAGTACTTC. The V call is TRBV5-1, the J call TRBJ2-7; 7 bases are a match to TRBD1. The ends lost 4 bases at V and 2 bases at J; junction bases unmatched: 9. The V gene's germline CDR1 is SGHRS and CDR2 YFSETQ. There are 15 residues in the CDR3.

The CDR3 here is CASTPYGQNSYNEQFF. The CDR3, as DNA: TGTGCCAGCACGCCCTACGGACAGAACTCCTACAATGAGCAGTTCTTC. The chain employs TRBV11-2 and TRBJ2-1; tentative D call: TRBD1 (6 bases). In germline, CDR1 is SGHAT, CDR2 FQNNGV. The V end lost 7 bases, the J end lost 0 bases, and 16 bases lay between the germline ends. This CDR3 comprises 16 residues.

The chain carries TRBV12-3 or TRBV12-4 and TRBJ2-2; D not resolved. V lost 6 bases to trimming and J lost 1 base, with 6 bases between them. The CDR3 contains 13 residues. The chain's CDR3 is CASSLQNTGELFF. As DNA, the CDR3 is TGTGCCAGCAGCTTACAGAACACCGGGGAGCTGTTTTTT.